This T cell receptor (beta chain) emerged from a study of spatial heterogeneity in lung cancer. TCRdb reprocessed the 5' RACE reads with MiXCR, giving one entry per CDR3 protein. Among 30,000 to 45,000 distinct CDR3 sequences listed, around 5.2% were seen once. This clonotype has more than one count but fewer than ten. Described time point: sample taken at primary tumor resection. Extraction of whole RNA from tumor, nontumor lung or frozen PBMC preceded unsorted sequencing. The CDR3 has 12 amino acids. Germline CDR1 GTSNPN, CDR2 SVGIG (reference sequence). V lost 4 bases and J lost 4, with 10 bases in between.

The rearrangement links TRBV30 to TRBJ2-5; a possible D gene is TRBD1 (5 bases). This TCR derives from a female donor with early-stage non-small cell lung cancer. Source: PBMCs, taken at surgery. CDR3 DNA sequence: TGTGCCTGGATAGCAGGGTTAGAGACCCAGTACTTC. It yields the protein CAWIAGLETQYF.